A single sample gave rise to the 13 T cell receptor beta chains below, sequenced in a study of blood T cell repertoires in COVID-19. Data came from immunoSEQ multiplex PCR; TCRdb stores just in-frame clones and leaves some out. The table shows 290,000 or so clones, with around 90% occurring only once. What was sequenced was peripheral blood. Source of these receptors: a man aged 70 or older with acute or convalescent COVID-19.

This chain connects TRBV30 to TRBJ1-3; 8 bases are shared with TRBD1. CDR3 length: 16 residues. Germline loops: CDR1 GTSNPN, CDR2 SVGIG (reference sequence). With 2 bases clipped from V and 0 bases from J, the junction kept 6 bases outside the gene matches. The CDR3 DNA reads TGTGCCTGGAGTTGGACAGGGCTTAGCTCTGGAAACACCATATATTTT. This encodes CAWSWTGLSSGNTIYF.

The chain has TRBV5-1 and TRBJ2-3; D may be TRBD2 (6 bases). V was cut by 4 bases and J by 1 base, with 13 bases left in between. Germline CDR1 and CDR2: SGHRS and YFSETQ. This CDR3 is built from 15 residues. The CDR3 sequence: CASSVTSPGTDTQYF. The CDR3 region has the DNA TGCGCCAGCAGCGTAACTAGCCCCGGCACAGATACGCAGTATTTT.

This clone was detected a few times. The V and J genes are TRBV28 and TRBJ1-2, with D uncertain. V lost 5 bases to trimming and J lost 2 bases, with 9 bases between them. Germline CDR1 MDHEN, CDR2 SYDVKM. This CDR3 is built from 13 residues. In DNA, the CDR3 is TGTGCCAGCAGTGGAGGGTGGAACTATGGCTACACCTTC. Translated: CASSGGWNYGYTF.

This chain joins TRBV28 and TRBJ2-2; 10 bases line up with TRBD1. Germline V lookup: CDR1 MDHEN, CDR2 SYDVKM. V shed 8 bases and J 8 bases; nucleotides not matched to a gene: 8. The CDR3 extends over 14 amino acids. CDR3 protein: CASLGTGAVGELFF. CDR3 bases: TGTGCCAGCCTAGGGACAGGGGCAGTTGGGGAGCTGTTTTTT.

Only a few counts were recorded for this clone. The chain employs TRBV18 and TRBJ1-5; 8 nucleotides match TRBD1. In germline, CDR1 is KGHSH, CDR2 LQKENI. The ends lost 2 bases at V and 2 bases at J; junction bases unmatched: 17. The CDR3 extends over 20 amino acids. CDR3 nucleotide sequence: TGTGCCAGCTCACCAAGAGCGCTGGACAGGGCCGACCAGGGCAATCAGCCCCAGCATTTT. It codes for CASSPRALDRADQGNQPQHF.

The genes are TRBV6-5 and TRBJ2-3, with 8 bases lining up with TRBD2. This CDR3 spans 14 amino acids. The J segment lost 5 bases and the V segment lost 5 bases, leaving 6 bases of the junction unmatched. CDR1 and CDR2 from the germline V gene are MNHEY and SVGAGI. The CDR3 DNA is TGTGCCAGCAGTCGAGGACTAGCTAGAGATACGCAGTATTTT. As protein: CASSRGLARDTQYF.

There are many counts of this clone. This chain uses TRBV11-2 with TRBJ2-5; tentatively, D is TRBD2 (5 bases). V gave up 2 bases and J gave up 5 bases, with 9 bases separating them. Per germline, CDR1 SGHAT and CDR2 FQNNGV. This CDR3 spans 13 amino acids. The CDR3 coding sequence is TGTGCCAGCAGCTTATCTACGGGGGAGACCCAGTACTTC. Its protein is CASSLSTGETQYF.

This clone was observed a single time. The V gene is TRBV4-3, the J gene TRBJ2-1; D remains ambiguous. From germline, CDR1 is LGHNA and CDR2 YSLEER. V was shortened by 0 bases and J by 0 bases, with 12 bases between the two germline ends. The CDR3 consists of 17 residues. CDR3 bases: TGCGCCAGCAGCCAAGAGACGCGGATCAGCTCCTACAATGAGCAGTTCTTC. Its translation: CASSQETRISSYNEQFF.

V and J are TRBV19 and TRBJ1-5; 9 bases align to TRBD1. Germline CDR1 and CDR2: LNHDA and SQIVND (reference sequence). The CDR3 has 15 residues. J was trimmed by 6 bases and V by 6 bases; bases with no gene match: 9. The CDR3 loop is CASRPRTGEGQPQHF. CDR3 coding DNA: TGTGCCAGTAGACCAAGGACAGGGGAGGGTCAGCCCCAGCATTTT.

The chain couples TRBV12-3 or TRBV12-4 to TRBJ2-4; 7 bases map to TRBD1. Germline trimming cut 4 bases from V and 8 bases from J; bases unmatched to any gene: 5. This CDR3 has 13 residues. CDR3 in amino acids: CASSSRQGDIQYF. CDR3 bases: TGTGCCAGCAGTTCCCGACAGGGAGACATTCAGTACTTC.

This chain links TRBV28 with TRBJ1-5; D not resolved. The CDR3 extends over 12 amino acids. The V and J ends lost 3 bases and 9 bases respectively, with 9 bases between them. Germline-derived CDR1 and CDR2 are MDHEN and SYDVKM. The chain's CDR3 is CASSFPRLPQHF. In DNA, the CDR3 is TGTGCCAGCAGTTTTCCCAGGTTGCCCCAGCATTTT.

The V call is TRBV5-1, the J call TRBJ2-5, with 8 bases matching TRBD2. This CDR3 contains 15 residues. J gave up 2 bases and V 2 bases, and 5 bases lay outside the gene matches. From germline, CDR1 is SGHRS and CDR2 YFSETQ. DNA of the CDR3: TGCGCCAGCAGCTTACAACCGGGGGGGCAAGAGACCCAGTACTTC. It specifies CASSLQPGGQETQYF.

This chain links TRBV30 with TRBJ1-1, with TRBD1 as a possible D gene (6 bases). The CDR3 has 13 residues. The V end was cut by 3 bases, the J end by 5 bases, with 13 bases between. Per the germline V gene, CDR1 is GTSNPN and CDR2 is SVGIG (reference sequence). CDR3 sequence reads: CAWRGQGWTEAFF. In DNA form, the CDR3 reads TGTGCCTGGAGGGGCCAGGGGTGGACTGAAGCTTTCTTT.